The clone carrying this T cell receptor beta chain has a handful of counts. Using a J-beta primer mix together with a sample-barcoded 5' primer, a second PCR was run for about 6 to 11 cycles. Each CDR3 protein is one row after TCRdb ran MiXCR on the 5' RACE reads. The data show about 800,000 distinct CDR3 sequences, with around 25% seen just once and approximately 4% held by the top ten. The data are from a study of blood T cells in healthy people across ages. This same sample was also taken into another study, of T cells of mothers and their children.

Input material: blood. This TCR was recovered from a boy aged 5-17 years in good health.

The CDR3 sequence is CASSLNGMTDRFFAEQFF. The CDR3 bases are TGTGCCAGCAGCTTAAACGGAATGACGGACCGCTTTTTTGCTGAGCAGTTCTTC. J is TRBJ2-1 and V is TRBV7-9; D is uncertain. The ends were cut back, 2 bases at V and 9 bases at J, with 26 bases in the middle. Germline CDR1 reads SEHNR; CDR2 reads FQNEAQ (reference sequence). The CDR3 has 18 amino acids.